The sequence of this T cell receptor beta chain was determined in a study of vaccination effects on CD4 cells after COVID-19. Antigen-specific CD4+ T cells expanded by the ViraFEST assay with viral peptide pools were then sequenced. The culture ran for about 10 days, and then CD4+ T cells were isolated. This individual contracted SARS-CoV-2 between March and December 2020, as verified by PCR. Half the medium was swapped for IL-2 medium on days 3 and 7. The protocol was immunoSEQ multiplex PCR, while the TCRdb copy is restricted to in-frame clones and leaves out a portion. The data hold tens of thousands of clones, with more than 70% observed a single time. The CDR3 spans 15 residues. V was clipped by 5 bases and J by 8 bases; unmatched bases: 7. Germline V gives CDR1 MRHNA, CDR2 SNTAGT. A note on this clone: Its antigen is currently unknown.

This chain joins TRBV6-4 and TRBJ2-1; 12 bases agree with TRBD1. Sequencing used CD4+ T cells from PBMCs cultured with a peptide pool, obtained before COVID-19 vaccination. The source of this sequence is a human donor who had a prior SARS-CoV-2 infection. The CDR3 nucleotides read TGTGCCAGCAGTCAAACCGGGACAGGGGGCTATGAGCAGTTCTTC. Translating it yields CASSQTGTGGYEQFF.